One sample yielded the 31 T cell receptor beta chains listed below, sequenced in a study of T-cell reconstitution after alpha-beta-depleted transplantation in children. Unique molecular identifiers were used to barcode this TCRbeta library. TCRdb passed the PCR reads through MiXCR, listing each CDR3 protein once. The sample holds fewer than 350,000 distinct CDR3 sequences; around 10% are singletons and the top ten take about 8%. This sample comprised PBMCs, obtained before TCRalphabeta/CD19-depleted stem cell transplant. These receptors all come from a boy in the first two years of life with acute myeloid leukemia, due to receive a stem cell transplant.

This clonotype came up a few times. The J gene is TRBJ2-3, the V gene TRBV28; 14 bases align to TRBD2. V shed 7 bases, J shed 3 bases, and the junction held 3 bases outside the gene matches. Germline CDR1 is MDHEN and CDR2 is SYDVKM. The CDR3 contains 15 residues. In DNA form, the CDR3 reads TGTGCCAGCACCCGGACTAGCGGGAGGACAGATACGCAGTATTTT. It translates to CASTRTSGRTDTQYF.

This clonotype has a count of ten or more. The gene calls are TRBV5-1 and TRBJ1-4; D unclear. Germline values: CDR1 SGHRS, CDR2 YFSETQ. The CDR3 consists of 16 residues. Trimming pared 3 bases from V and 0 bases from J, leaving 12 bases between. CDR3: CASSSGSSATNEKLFF. CDR3 bases: TGCGCCAGCAGCTCGGGCAGCTCTGCAACTAATGAAAAACTGTTTTTT. The full variable domain, with the rest looked up from reference TRBV5-1 and TRBJ1-4, is KAGVTQTPRYLIKTRGQQVTLSCSPISGHRSVSWYQQTPGQGLQFLFEYFSETQRNKGNFPGRFSGRQFSNSRSEMNVSTLELGDSALYLCASSSGSSATNEKLFFGSGTQLSVL.

The sample holds many counts of this clonotype. This chain connects TRBV7-9 to TRBJ2-7; no definite D call. Germline CDR1 is SEHNR and CDR2 is FQNEAQ (reference sequence). The CDR3 contains 14 residues. Trimming left V 3 bases short and J 6 bases short, with 15 bases between. For the CDR3, the DNA is TGTGCCAGCAGCTTGTCCCCGGGTTCGGGCGAGCAGTACTTC. This gives the protein CASSLSPGSGEQYF.

V usage is TRBV13 and J usage is TRBJ2-2, with a tentative D call TRBD1 (6 bases). Trimming removed 4 bases from V and 5 bases from J, with 11 bases in between. The CDR3 runs to 14 residues. CDR1 and CDR2 (germline): PRHDT, FYEKMQ (reference sequence). In DNA form, the CDR3 reads TGTGCCAGCAGCTCCCAAACAGGGACCGGGGAGCTGTTTTTT. Translating it yields CASSSQTGTGELFF. Full variable domain (outside the CDR3, taken from reference TRBV13 and TRBJ2-2): AAGVIQSPRHLIKEKRETATLKCYPIPRHDTVYWYQQGPGQDPQFLISFYEKMQSDKGSIPDRFSAQQFSDYHSELNMSSLELGDSALYFCASSSQTGTGELFFGEGSRLTVL.

Ten or more counts support this clonotype. V is TRBV7-9 and J is TRBJ2-1; 8 bases line up with TRBD1. The V gene end was trimmed by 5 bases and the J gene end by 2 bases; junction bases not matched to a gene: 5. This CDR3 region has 15 residues. Germline CDR1 SEHNR, CDR2 FQNEAQ (reference sequence). The CDR3 region is CASSKTGATYNEQFF. CDR3 DNA: TGTGCCAGCAGCAAGACAGGGGCAACCTACAATGAGCAGTTCTTC.

This clonotype appeared many times. V and J are TRBV7-2 and TRBJ2-2; no reliable D call. CDR1 is SGHTA, CDR2 FQGNSA, per germline. V shed 5 bases and J shed 1 base, with 5 bases lying between them. The CDR3 totals 13 residues. CDR3 in DNA: TGTGCCAGCAGCCCAAAGAACACCGGGGAGCTGTTTTTT. Its protein is CASSPKNTGELFF.

This clonotype was counted many times. The chain combines TRBV20-1 with TRBJ2-4; no reliable D call. Between the trimmed V and J ends, which lost 3 bases and 2 bases, there was a span of 8 bases. This CDR3 comprises 13 residues. The germline V gene encodes CDR1 DFQATT and CDR2 SNEGSKA (reference sequence). The CDR3 is CSASRATKNIQYF. In DNA, the CDR3 is TGCAGTGCTAGTCGCGCAACCAAAAACATTCAGTACTTC.

There are many counts of this clonotype. This chain joins TRBV20-1 and TRBJ2-5; TRBD2 agrees at 11 bases. CDR3 length: 16 amino acids. The V gene end was trimmed by 1 base and the J gene end by 7 bases; junction bases not matched to a gene: 11. CDR1 DFQATT and CDR2 SNEGSKA come from the germline V gene (reference sequence). The CDR3 coding sequence is TGCAGTGCTAGAGCTAGCGGGGGGCCCCCCGGAACGACCCAGTACTTC. It yields the protein CSARASGGPPGTTQYF.

This sequence joins TRBV5-1 and TRBJ2-7; the match to TRBD2 covers 12 bases. CDR3 size: 16 residues. Trimming cost V 4 bases and J 0 bases; bases outside gene matches: 5. Germline V lookup: CDR1 SGHRS, CDR2 YFSETQ. CDR3 region: CASSPRTSGTSYEQYF. CDR3 coding DNA: TGCGCCAGCAGCCCGAGGACTAGCGGGACCTCCTACGAGCAGTACTTC.

There are many counts of this clonotype. The CDR3 DNA reads as TGTGCCAGCAGTGGGGCCAGATGGACTGAAGCTTTCTTT. Residues: CASSGARWTEAFF. The J gene is TRBJ1-1, the V gene TRBV25-1; D call uncertain. V lost 4 bases to trimming and J lost 5 bases, with 11 bases between them. Germline V gene data show CDR1 as MGHDK and CDR2 as SYGVNS. The CDR3 totals 13 residues.

This clonotype has ten or more counts. At one of its ends the junction is not consistent with the germline gene, which may arise from a read error. V and J are TRBV5-1 and TRBJ2-1; no reliable D call. CDR3 length equals 12 residues. Germline values: CDR1 SGHRS, CDR2 YFSETQ. The CDR3: CASSTGYNEQFF. The CDR3, as DNA: TGTGCCAGCAGTACCGGATACAATGAGCAGTTCTTC.

A note on this clonotype: Just one base apart from a much larger clone, this may be a read error. The CDR3 end shows no conserved phenylalanine or tryptophan, and so a read error is likely. The V gene is TRBV5-6, the J gene TRBJ2-1; TRBD2 matches 8 bases. The trim removed 0 bases at V and 8 bases at J, leaving 4 bases unmatched. The germline V gene has CDR1 SGHDT and CDR2 YYEEEE. The CDR3 extends over 14 amino acids. Here the CDR3 DNA reads TGTGCCAGCAGCTTGGCCTGGACTAGCTATGAGCAGTTCATC. Amino acids: CASSLAWTSYEQFI.

Ten or more counts support this clonotype. The chain couples TRBV15 to TRBJ1-3; D is undetermined. The CDR3 is 15 residues long. Germline CDR1 is LNHNV and CDR2 is YYDKDF (reference sequence). Deletions cut 0 bases from V and 3 bases from J, with 9 bases between. CDR3 protein: CATSRDRGLGNTIYF. DNA of the CDR3: TGTGCCACCAGCAGAGATCGAGGGCTTGGAAACACCATATATTTT. Full variable domain (outside the CDR3, taken from reference TRBV15 and TRBJ1-3): DAMVIQNPRYQVTQFGKPVTLSCSQTLNHNVMYWYQQKSSQAPKLLFHYYDKDFNNEADTPDNFQSRRPNTSFCFLDIRSPGLGDTAMYLCATSRDRGLGNTIYFGEGSWLTVV.

Of note for this clonotype: This could be a read error, since a much larger clone is one nucleotide away. The chain has TRBV10-2 and TRBJ2-5, with D possibly TRBD2 on 6 matching bases. V lost 8 bases to trimming and J lost 4 bases, with 17 bases between them. The CDR3 length is 14 residues. Germline CDR1 reads WSHSY; CDR2 reads SAAADI. CDR3: CASGAAGSLETQYF. The CDR3, as DNA: TGCGCCAGCGGGGCAGCGGGCTCCTTAGAGACCCAGTACTTC.

This clonotype has just a few counts. The chain has TRBV5-5 and TRBJ2-1; 7 nucleotides line up with TRBD2. CDR1 and CDR2 (germline): SGHKS, YYEKEE (reference sequence). This CDR3 is built from 14 residues. Trimming at V came to 4 bases and at J to 7 bases, leaving 8 bases not matched to a gene. The CDR3 DNA reads as TGTGCCAGCAGCCCCTGGGGGGGGGGGAATGAGCAGTTCTTC. It is translated as CASSPWGGGNEQFF. Full variable domain (remainder filled in from reference TRBV5-5 and TRBJ2-1): DAGVTQSPTHLIKTRGQQVTLRCSPISGHKSVSWYQQVLGQGPQFIFQYYEKEERGRGNFPDRFSARQFPNYSSELNVNALLLGDSALYLCASSPWGGGNEQFFGPGTRLTVL.

The CDR3: CASSSSDRSEQYF. The CDR3 DNA is TGTGCCAGCAGTTCCTCGGACAGATCCGAGCAGTACTTC. The gene calls are TRBV28 and TRBJ2-7; possibly TRBD1 for D (6 bases). CDR3 length: 13 residues. Trimming took off 4 bases at V and 6 bases at J, with 13 bases between the two ends. Germline V gene data show CDR1 as MDHEN and CDR2 as SYDVKM.

This clonotype came up many times. The rearrangement joins TRBV12-3 or TRBV12-4 to TRBJ1-1, with 7 bases lining up with TRBD1. The V gene end was trimmed by 6 bases and the J gene end by 7 bases; junction bases not matched to a gene: 8. CDR3 length: 13 amino acids. The DNA for the CDR3 is TGTGCCAGCAGGTCTGGGCAGGGGGTTGAAGCTTTCTTT. It yields the protein CASRSGQGVEAFF.

This clonotype was seen a handful of times. This chain links TRBV7-9 with TRBJ1-1; the D gene is possibly TRBD1 (5 bases). The CDR3 extends over 11 amino acids. V lost 1 base, J lost 10 bases, and 7 bases lay in between. Germline loops: CDR1 SEHNR, CDR2 FQNEAQ (reference sequence). CDR3 region: CASSLGGGAFF. CDR3 nucleotide sequence: TGTGCCAGCAGCTTAGGGGGCGGAGCTTTCTTT.

This clonotype showed up many times. The chain uses TRBV12-3 or TRBV12-4 and TRBJ2-1; unclear D gene. This CDR3 contains 11 residues. V was clipped by 3 bases and J by 10 bases, with 7 bases between them. The CDR3 region is CASSFGLEQFF. CDR3 DNA: TGTGCCAGCAGTTTTGGTCTAGAGCAGTTCTTC.

This chain links TRBV24-1 with TRBJ2-3, with TRBD1 matching 11 bases. CDR1 and CDR2 from the germline V gene are KGHDR and SFDVKD. The CDR3 is 16 residues long. The CDR3 protein is CGACDLRTGGSDTQYF. CDR3 nucleotides: TGTGGGGCCTGTGATTTGAGGACAGGGGGCTCAGATACGCAGTATTTT.

This clonotype came up many times. The J gene is TRBJ2-4, the V gene TRBV18; 9 bases are a match to TRBD1. The CDR3 length is 14 residues. CDR1 is KGHSH, CDR2 LQKENI, per germline. The trim removed 2 bases at V and 8 bases at J, leaving 4 bases unmatched. The CDR3 is CASSPRDRADIQYF. The CDR3 bases are TGTGCCAGCTCACCAAGGGACAGGGCAGACATTCAGTACTTC.

This clonotype was observed a handful of times. The chain has TRBV7-3 and TRBJ2-1; 11 bases are a match to TRBD2. There are 15 residues in the CDR3. The trim removed 4 bases at V and 8 bases at J, leaving 7 bases unmatched. Germline V gene lookup returns CDR1 SGHTA and CDR2 FQGTGA. The CDR3 here is CASSSRLAGRDEQFF. The CDR3 DNA reads TGTGCCAGCAGCTCAAGACTAGCGGGAAGGGATGAGCAGTTCTTC.

This rearrangement joins TRBV6-1 to TRBJ2-1; 7 bases align to TRBD2. V was pared by 6 bases and J by 10 bases, with 9 bases of the junction left unmatched. Germline CDR1 reads MNHNS; CDR2 reads SASEGT. The CDR3 length is 13 residues. The CDR3 sequence: CASSLGAGDEQFF. For the CDR3, the DNA is TGTGCCAGCAGCCTCGGGGCGGGGGACGAGCAGTTCTTC.

Many counts were recorded for this clonotype. The gene calls are TRBV27 and TRBJ2-3; TRBD2 matches 7 bases. The germline gives CDR1 MNHEY, CDR2 SMNVEV (reference sequence). V lost 7 bases, J lost 1 base, and 14 bases stayed unmatched. The CDR3 totals 17 residues. CDR3 loop: CASTSSRGGSGTDTQYF. DNA of the CDR3: TGTGCCAGCACCTCCTCACGAGGCGGGAGCGGCACAGATACGCAGTATTTT.

The sample holds many counts of this clonotype. This chain joins TRBV11-2 and TRBJ1-6; D perhaps matches TRBD1 (5 bases). This CDR3 has 16 residues. The V end lost 4 bases, the J end lost 0 bases, and 10 bases lay between the germline ends. CDR1 SGHAT and CDR2 FQNNGV come from the germline V gene. Here the CDR3 reads CASSSQGGSYNSPLHF. The CDR3 coding sequence is TGTGCCAGCAGCTCGCAGGGAGGCTCCTATAATTCACCCCTCCACTTT.

This clonotype was seen repeatedly, ten times or more. The chain couples TRBV3-1 to TRBJ1-4; 7 bases are shared with TRBD1. The CDR3 runs to 14 residues. Trimming removed 5 bases from V and 4 bases from J; junction bases left unmatched: 4. Germline values: CDR1 LGHDT, CDR2 YNNKEL (reference sequence). The CDR3, as DNA: TGTGCCAGCAGCTGGGACAGAAGTAATGAAAAACTGTTTTTT. Translating it yields CASSWDRSNEKLFF.

This clonotype was found a few times. The V gene is TRBV11-2, the J gene TRBJ1-6; D may be TRBD1 (5 bases). The CDR3 runs to 15 residues. CDR1 and CDR2 (germline): SGHAT, FQNNGV. V shed 1 base and J shed 8 bases, with 12 bases lying between them. The CDR3 spells CASSLVGGMDSPLHF. The CDR3 coding sequence is TGTGCCAGCAGCTTAGTCGGGGGGATGGATTCACCCCTCCACTTT.

This clonotype was seen repeatedly, ten times or more. V usage is TRBV7-9 and J usage is TRBJ2-1, with 13 bases fitting TRBD2. After removal of 5 bases from V and 4 bases from J, the junction contained 8 bases not matched to a gene. This CDR3 has 17 amino acids. The V gene's germline CDR1 is SEHNR and CDR2 FQNEAQ (reference sequence). CDR3 nucleotide sequence: TGTGCCAGCAGCCTCGGGACTAGCGGGGCCCTGTACAATGAGCAGTTCTTC. Amino acids: CASSLGTSGALYNEQFF. Variable domain in full (rest from reference TRBV7-9 and TRBJ2-1): DTGVSQNPRHKITKRGQNVTFRCDPISEHNRLYWYRQTLGQGPEFLTYFQNEAQLEKSRLLSDRFSAERPKGSFSTLEIQRTEQGDSAMYLCASSLGTSGALYNEQFFGPGTRLTVL.

This clonotype was seen many times. J is TRBJ2-7 and V is TRBV6-1; D is possibly TRBD1 or TRBD2 (5 bases each). This CDR3 comprises 16 residues. Germline CDR1 MNHNS, CDR2 SASEGT. Trimming pared 7 bases from V and 0 bases from J, leaving 19 bases between. The CDR3 sequence: CASTELGDRSSYEQYF. The CDR3 DNA follows: TGTGCCAGCACCGAATTAGGGGACCGGAGCTCCTACGAGCAGTACTTC.

Of note for this clonotype: A single base separates this from a much larger clone, so it may be a read error. The chain combines TRBV19 with TRBJ2-1; TRBD2 might be the D (6 bases). Germline V lookup: CDR1 LNHDA, CDR2 SQIVND (reference sequence). The ends were cut back, 3 bases at V and 10 bases at J, with 16 bases in the middle. The CDR3 totals 14 residues. This CDR3 is CASSIAAGGEEQFF. The CDR3 DNA is TGTGCCAGTAGTATTGCGGCCGGGGGTGAGGAGCAGTTCTTC.

The sample holds many counts of this clonotype. The J gene is TRBJ1-2, the V gene TRBV24-1; 7 bases are shared with TRBD1. The germline V gene has CDR1 KGHDR and CDR2 SFDVKD. The J segment lost 7 bases and the V segment lost 5 bases, leaving 9 bases of the junction unmatched. This CDR3 contains 14 residues. CDR3 residues: CATSGTQGYGGYTF. The CDR3 coding sequence is TGTGCCACCAGTGGAACACAGGGGTACGGTGGCTACACCTTC.